These 15 T cell receptor beta chains were sequenced from one sample in a study of identical twins. One entry per CDR3 protein, called by TCRdb with MiXCR from the 5' RACE reads. The sample lists 420,000 or so distinct CDR3 sequences, 15% to 20% seen once, with less than 15% in the top ten. Sequencing was carried out using naive T cells sorted from blood. The receptors shown here come from a man over 45 in good health.

This clonotype was detected many times. The chain couples TRBV6-5 to TRBJ2-3; 9 bases match TRBD2. This CDR3 comprises 17 residues. The trim removed 4 bases at V and 4 bases at J, leaving 12 bases unmatched. Germline loops: CDR1 MNHEY, CDR2 SVGAGI. The CDR3 loop is CASSSSGALGSPDTQYF. The DNA for the CDR3 is TGTGCCAGCAGTTCTAGCGGGGCCTTGGGGTCCCCAGATACGCAGTATTTT.

This clonotype was counted ten times or more. The V and J genes are TRBV12-3 or TRBV12-4 and TRBJ2-2; D possibly corresponds to TRBD2 (6 bases). V lost 5 bases and J 1 base, leaving 11 bases between the germline ends. The CDR3 covers 15 residues. In nucleotides, the CDR3 is TGTGCCAGCAGTACCGGGACTGAGAACACCGGGGAGCTGTTTTTT. It specifies CASSTGTENTGELFF.

The chain combines TRBV7-2 with TRBJ2-2, with D unresolved. The CDR3 runs to 14 residues. V shed 5 bases and J shed 5 bases, with 12 bases lying between them. CDR1 and CDR2 (germline): SGHTA, FQGNSA. The CDR3: CASSSSSRTGELFF. CDR3 coding DNA: TGTGCCAGCAGCAGTAGTAGTAGAACCGGGGAGCTGTTTTTT.

This clonotype has a count of ten or more. This chain links TRBV4-1 with TRBJ2-3; D may be TRBD2 (7 bases). The CDR3 has 17 amino acids. V lost 0 bases and J lost 2, with 15 bases in between. The germline V gene encodes CDR1 MGHRA and CDR2 YSYEKL. The CDR3 nucleotides read TGCGCCAGCAGCCAAGATACGCGGGGGCCCTCCACAGATACGCAGTATTTT. It encodes CASSQDTRGPSTDTQYF.

The chain couples TRBV24-1 to TRBJ2-2, with TRBD1 matching 8 bases. From germline, CDR1 is KGHDR and CDR2 SFDVKD. Trimming at V came to 4 bases and at J to 0 bases, leaving 3 bases not matched to a gene. There are 16 residues in the CDR3. The CDR3 coding sequence is TGTGCCACCAGTGACTCGACAGGGGCGAACACCGGGGAGCTGTTTTTT. Its translation: CATSDSTGANTGELFF.

The genes are TRBV20-1 and TRBJ2-4, with D tentatively TRBD1 (5 bases). This CDR3 contains 15 residues. Germline V gene lookup returns CDR1 DFQATT and CDR2 SNEGSKA (reference sequence). Trimming cost V 4 bases and J 1 base, with 14 bases left between them. CDR3 sequence reads: CSAIWPGLAKNIQYF. The CDR3, as DNA: TGCAGTGCTATATGGCCAGGGCTTGCCAAAAACATTCAGTACTTC.

CDR3 in DNA: TGCGCCAGCAGCCAAAAACAGGGGGACGGGGAAAAACTGTTTTTT. This sequence encodes CASSQKQGDGEKLFF. The gene calls are TRBV4-3 and TRBJ1-4; TRBD1 matches at 8 bases. Per germline, CDR1 LGHNA and CDR2 YSLEER. The length of the CDR3 is 15 residues. V lost 2 bases, J lost 8 bases, and 7 bases stayed unmatched.

A single count supports this clonotype. The chain combines TRBV19 with TRBJ2-5; 7 nucleotides agree with TRBD1. The CDR3 sequence is 14 residues long. V shed 7 bases and J 4 bases; nucleotides not matched to a gene: 9. Germline-derived CDR1 and CDR2 are LNHDA and SQIVND (reference sequence). CDR3 sequence: CASNPTGIGETQYF. The CDR3 DNA reads as TGTGCCAGTAACCCGACAGGGATCGGAGAGACCCAGTACTTC. The full variable domain, rest sourced from reference TRBV19 and TRBJ2-5, is DGGITQSPKYLFRKEGQNVTLSCEQNLNHDAMYWYRQDPGQGLRLIYYSQIVNDFQKGDIAEGYSVSREKKESFPLTVTSAQKNPTAFYLCASNPTGIGETQYFGPGTRLLVL.

This clonotype has a count of ten or more. The chain links TRBV10-3 to TRBJ2-3; 10 bases agree with TRBD2. Germline V gene sequence: CDR1 ENHRY, CDR2 SYGVKD. The CDR3 sequence is 16 residues long. V trimming: 6 bases; J trimming: 1 base; junction bases outside the gene matches: 7. In nucleotides, the CDR3 is TGTGCCATCAGCGCCCAGCGGGAGGGCCGCACAGATACGCAGTATTTT. This gives the protein CAISAQREGRTDTQYF.

V is TRBV20-1 and J is TRBJ2-7, with TRBD2 matching 7 bases. The germline V gene encodes CDR1 DFQATT and CDR2 SNEGSKA (reference sequence). The CDR3 has 13 residues. J was trimmed by 4 bases and V by 3 bases; bases with no gene match: 6. For the CDR3, the DNA is TGCAGTGCTAGTACTGGCGGGAGATACGAGCAGTACTTC. This translates into CSASTGGRYEQYF.

The chain couples TRBV5-1 to TRBJ2-5; TRBD1 agrees at 7 bases. V trimming: 4 bases; J trimming: 2 bases; junction bases outside the gene matches: 8. This CDR3 has 15 residues. CDR1 and CDR2 (germline): SGHRS, YFSETQ. DNA for the CDR3: TGCGCCAGCAGCACCGGGGACAGCTCTCAAGAGACCCAGTACTTC. Protein product: CASSTGDSSQETQYF.

This rearrangement joins TRBV21-1 to TRBJ2-3; the D segment call TRBD1 is taken from the table without a DNA check. TRBV21-1 is termed a pseudogene. There are 16 residues in the CDR3. The CDR3 DNA reads as TGTGCCAGCAGCAAAGCCCAGGACAGGGAGACAGATACGCAGTATTTT. Translation: CASSKAQDRETDTQYF.

V usage is TRBV5-1 and J usage is TRBJ2-5; tentatively, D is TRBD2 (5 bases). Germline-derived CDR1 and CDR2 are SGHRS and YFSETQ. V gave up 4 bases and J gave up 3 bases, with 16 bases separating them. This CDR3 is 15 amino acids long. The CDR3 region has the DNA TGCGCCAGCAGCCCATCCCCGGGGTCGGAAGAGACCCAGTACTTC. Translating it yields CASSPSPGSEETQYF.

The chain employs TRBV4-1 and TRBJ2-1; 7 nucleotides line up with TRBD2. In germline, CDR1 is MGHRA, CDR2 YSYEKL. After removal of 3 bases from V and 2 bases from J, the junction contained 7 bases not matched to a gene. The CDR3 sequence is 16 residues long. In DNA form, the CDR3 reads TGCGCCAGCAGCCAGGCTAGCGGCGGGGCCTACAATGAGCAGTTCTTC. Encoded protein: CASSQASGGAYNEQFF.

This clonotype was counted many times. The V gene is TRBV5-1, the J gene TRBJ2-3; possibly TRBD1 for D (6 bases). Trimming removed 5 bases at V and 6 bases at J, with 22 bases between. This CDR3 contains 16 residues. Germline-derived CDR1 and CDR2 are SGHRS and YFSETQ. The CDR3 region is CASRTGTSKGWDTQYF. Written as DNA, the CDR3 is TGCGCCAGCAGGACCGGGACATCGAAAGGATGGGATACGCAGTATTTT.